A selection of T cell receptor beta chains follows, all from one sample in a study of identical twins. Each CDR3 protein gets one entry after TCRdb re-called the 5' RACE reads with MiXCR. The table records 650,000 to 800,000 distinct CDR3 sequences, 8.5% to 9% of them present only once. This sample was also put to use in a study of yellow fever vaccine responses in identical twins.

The sequencing input was PBMCs. Receptors were obtained from a woman aged 18-35 years in good health. Both conserved end residues are part of each CDR3. A D gene is named only where the DNA matches it firmly. Clone size is shown for a subset of rows, as once, few, many or a class of expanded clone.

d_gene: .
j_gene: TRBJ2-2
v_gene: TRBV20-1
abundance: .
CDR3nt: TGCAGTGCCACTTCCACTAGGAGACAGGCAGGAACCGGGGAGCTGTTTTTT
CDR3aa: CSATSTRRQAGTGELFF

d_gene: TRBD1
j_gene: TRBJ2-7
v_gene: TRBV23-1
abundance: .
CDR3nt: TGCGCCAGCAGTCGAAAACCGGGACAGGGGGGATACGAGCAGTACTTC
CDR3aa: CASSRKPGQGGYEQYF

d_gene: .
j_gene: TRBJ1-1
v_gene: TRBV7-9
abundance: few
CDR3nt: TGTGCCAGCAGCTATTTCCAGGGTACTGAAGCTTTCTTT
CDR3aa: CASSYFQGTEAFF

d_gene: TRBD2
j_gene: TRBJ2-1
v_gene: TRBV7-2
abundance: few
CDR3nt: TGTGCCAGCAGCTGGATGGGGACTAGCACTGAGCAGTTCTTC
CDR3aa: CASSWMGTSTEQFF

d_gene: TRBD1
j_gene: TRBJ2-7
v_gene: TRBV6-1
abundance: few
CDR3nt: TGTGCCAGCAGCAACGACAGGGGGCCCTACGAGCAGTACTTC
CDR3aa: CASSNDRGPYEQYF

d_gene: .
j_gene: TRBJ2-2
v_gene: TRBV11-3
abundance: few
CDR3nt: TGTGCCAGCAGCACCACTCCAACCGGGACCGGGGAGCTGTTTTTT
CDR3aa: CASSTTPTGTGELFF

d_gene: TRBD2
j_gene: TRBJ2-5
v_gene: TRBV9
abundance: few
CDR3nt: TGTGCCAGCAGCCCTAGCGGGGGGGCCCAAGAGACCCAGTACTTC
CDR3aa: CASSPSGGAQETQYF

d_gene: .
j_gene: TRBJ2-7
v_gene: TRBV3-1
abundance: many
CDR3nt: TGTGCCAGCAGCCCCCCACCACCGGGGGAGCAGTACTTC
CDR3aa: CASSPPPPGEQYF

d_gene: TRBD1
j_gene: TRBJ2-5
v_gene: TRBV7-3
abundance: .
CDR3nt: TGTGCCAGCAGCCGAGGGACAGGGGGAGGAGAGACCCAGTACTTC
CDR3aa: CASSRGTGGGETQYF

d_gene: TRBD2
j_gene: TRBJ2-3
v_gene: TRBV10-3
abundance: many
CDR3nt: TGTGCCACAGCTGGCGGGACTAGCGGGGATACGCAGTATTTT
CDR3aa: CATAGGTSGDTQYF

d_gene: TRBD2
j_gene: TRBJ2-2
v_gene: TRBV12-3/TRBV12-4
abundance: many
CDR3nt: TGTGCCAGCAGTTTACTTAGCGGGGAGACCGGGGAGCTGTTTTTT
CDR3aa: CASSLLSGETGELFF

d_gene: .
j_gene: TRBJ2-5
v_gene: TRBV7-2
abundance: .
CDR3nt: TGTGCCAGCACACGCCCAGGATCAGAGACCCAGTACTTC
CDR3aa: CASTRPGSETQYF

d_gene: TRBD2
j_gene: TRBJ2-2
v_gene: TRBV4-3
abundance: once
CDR3nt: TGCGCCAGCAGCCAAGACGTGGGGGGGATCGGGGAGCTGTTTTTT
CDR3aa: CASSQDVGGIGELFF

d_gene: .
j_gene: TRBJ2-5
v_gene: TRBV21-1
abundance: many
CDR3nt: TGTGCCAGCACCACAGAGGGGGTTTCAGAGACCCAGTACTTC
CDR3aa: CASTTEGVSETQYF

d_gene: TRBD2
j_gene: TRBJ2-1
v_gene: TRBV24-1
abundance: many
CDR3nt: TGTGCCACCAGTGATTCAGCGGGAGGTTCTGAGTTCTTC
CDR3aa: CATSDSAGGSEFF

d_gene: .
j_gene: TRBJ2-2
v_gene: TRBV6-5
abundance: many
CDR3nt: TGTGCCAGCAACGGAAACACCGGGGAGCTGTTTTTT
CDR3aa: CASNGNTGELFF

d_gene: .
j_gene: TRBJ2-3
v_gene: TRBV29-1
abundance: many
CDR3nt: TGCAGCGTTGAGGACAGAGGCACAGATACGCAGTATTTT
CDR3aa: CSVEDRGTDTQYF

d_gene: TRBD1
j_gene: TRBJ2-3
v_gene: TRBV7-2
abundance: many
CDR3nt: TGTGCCAGCAGCTTGGGGACAGGGATAGATACGCAGTATTTT
CDR3aa: CASSLGTGIDTQYF

d_gene: TRBD2
j_gene: TRBJ2-5
v_gene: TRBV6-5
abundance: .
CDR3nt: TGTGCCAGCAGGGGGTGGGAGGACAGGGGTTGGCGGACTAGCGGGAGTTTTCAAGAGACCCAGTACTTC
CDR3aa: CASRGWEDRGWRTSGSFQETQYF

d_gene: TRBD2
j_gene: TRBJ2-1
v_gene: TRBV4-1
abundance: .
CDR3nt: TGCGCCAGCAGCCCTAAAGGGACTAGATTTAAAAATGAGCAGTTCTTC
CDR3aa: CASSPKGTRFKNEQFF

d_gene: TRBD1
j_gene: TRBJ2-1
v_gene: TRBV7-9
abundance: few
CDR3nt: TGTGCCAGCAGCCTACAGACAGGGTCCCCTGAGCAGTTCTTC
CDR3aa: CASSLQTGSPEQFF

d_gene: TRBD2
j_gene: TRBJ2-1
v_gene: TRBV20-1
abundance: few
CDR3nt: TGCAGTGCGCCCGCGTCAGCGGGAGCCTACAATGAGCAGTTCTTC
CDR3aa: CSAPASAGAYNEQFF

d_gene: TRBD2
j_gene: TRBJ2-7
v_gene: TRBV12-3/TRBV12-4
abundance: many
CDR3nt: TGTGCCAGCAGTTTAACTAGCGGGAGGGCCTATGAGCAGTACTTC
CDR3aa: CASSLTSGRAYEQYF

d_gene: .
j_gene: TRBJ1-2
v_gene: TRBV3-1
abundance: many
CDR3nt: TGTGCCAGCAGCCAAGTGGCGATCTACACCTTC
CDR3aa: CASSQVAIYTF

d_gene: .
j_gene: TRBJ1-5
v_gene: TRBV28
abundance: .
CDR3nt: TGTGCCAGCAGTCCACAGGAAGGGCGCAATCAGCCCCAGCATTTT
CDR3aa: CASSPQEGRNQPQHF

d_gene: .
j_gene: TRBJ1-3
v_gene: TRBV12-3/TRBV12-4
abundance: few
CDR3nt: TGTGCCAGCAGTGACTCAGGGGGAAACACCATATATTTT
CDR3aa: CASSDSGGNTIYF

d_gene: .
j_gene: TRBJ1-4
v_gene: TRBV7-2
abundance: many
CDR3nt: TGTGCCAGCAGCTTAGTGAGGTCGGAAAAACTGTTTTTT
CDR3aa: CASSLVRSEKLFF

d_gene: .
j_gene: TRBJ2-5
v_gene: TRBV6-2/TRBV6-3
abundance: .
CDR3nt: TGTGCCAGCAGTTACTCGTATAACAGTCCCCCAGAGACCCAGTACTTC
CDR3aa: CASSYSYNSPPETQYF

d_gene: TRBD2
j_gene: TRBJ2-1
v_gene: TRBV14
abundance: many
CDR3nt: TGTGCCAGCAGCCAAGAATCACTAGCGGGAGCTGGATCCTACAATGAGCAGTTCTTC
CDR3aa: CASSQESLAGAGSYNEQFF

d_gene: .
j_gene: TRBJ2-7
v_gene: TRBV15
abundance: many
CDR3nt: TGTGCCACCAGCACTTTCCAGGTCTCCTACGAGCAGTACTTC
CDR3aa: CATSTFQVSYEQYF

d_gene: TRBD1
j_gene: TRBJ1-5
v_gene: TRBV7-9
abundance: few
CDR3nt: TGTGCCAGCAGGGACGGACAGGGAGGACCCCAGCATTTT
CDR3aa: CASRDGQGGPQHF

d_gene: .
j_gene: TRBJ2-7
v_gene: TRBV10-3
abundance: few
CDR3nt: TGTGCCATCAGTGAGTCGACCAACGAGCAGTACTTC
CDR3aa: CAISESTNEQYF

d_gene: .
j_gene: TRBJ1-5
v_gene: TRBV30
abundance: many
CDR3nt: TGTGCCTGGAGTGGTGCCAATAGCAATCAGCCCCAGCATTTT
CDR3aa: CAWSGANSNQPQHF

d_gene: .
j_gene: TRBJ2-7
v_gene: TRBV5-5
abundance: few
CDR3nt: TGTGCCAGCAGCTTACTTCTTACAGGTACCCCCCCCTACGAGCAGTACTTC
CDR3aa: CASSLLLTGTPPYEQYF

d_gene: .
j_gene: TRBJ2-1
v_gene: TRBV11-3
abundance: .
CDR3nt: TGTGCCAGCAGCCGACGGGACCAACGTAATGAGCAGTTCTTC
CDR3aa: CASSRRDQRNEQFF

d_gene: .
j_gene: TRBJ2-1
v_gene: TRBV4-3
abundance: many
CDR3nt: TGCGCCAGCAGCCAAGATTCCGGGTCCTACAATGAGCAGTTCTTC
CDR3aa: CASSQDSGSYNEQFF

d_gene: .
j_gene: TRBJ1-1
v_gene: TRBV5-1
abundance: many
CDR3nt: TGCGCCAGCAGCTTGATACTGAACACTGAAGCTTTCTTT
CDR3aa: CASSLILNTEAFF

d_gene: TRBD2
j_gene: TRBJ2-1
v_gene: TRBV12-3/TRBV12-4
abundance: .
CDR3nt: TGTGCCAGCAGTCCAATTAGCGGGAGCTCCTACAATGAGCAGTTCTTC
CDR3aa: CASSPISGSSYNEQFF

d_gene: TRBD1
j_gene: TRBJ2-3
v_gene: TRBV6-4
abundance: .
CDR3nt: TGTGCCAGCAGTATGACCGGGACAGGGGGCCCAGATACGCAGTATTTT
CDR3aa: CASSMTGTGGPDTQYF

d_gene: TRBD1
j_gene: TRBJ1-2
v_gene: TRBV7-2
abundance: many
CDR3nt: TGTGCCAGCAGATACGACAGGGGGCATGGCTACACCTTC
CDR3aa: CASRYDRGHGYTF

d_gene: .
j_gene: TRBJ1-1
v_gene: TRBV12-3/TRBV12-4
abundance: many
CDR3nt: TGTGCCAGCAGTCTAGACACGCGGAACACTGAAGCTTTCTTT
CDR3aa: CASSLDTRNTEAFF

d_gene: .
j_gene: TRBJ1-2
v_gene: TRBV27
abundance: many
CDR3nt: TGTGCCAGCAGTTTAGGAGCGTCAATCTATGGCTACACCTTC
CDR3aa: CASSLGASIYGYTF